The rows below give T cell receptor beta chains drawn from one sample of a study of PD-L1 blockade in urothelial cancer. Libraries were prepared by immunoSEQ multiplex PCR; TCRdb keeps only in-frame clonotypes and omits some of them. The table records about 84,000 clones, roughly 87% of them present only once. The sequenced sample was PBMCs, obtained around atezolizumab (anti-PD-L1) treatment. The receptor source for this set is a man in his 70s with urothelial cancer. The CDR3 runs from the conserved cysteine through the conserved F or W. The D gene is left open where the match is weak. Size is omitted from some rows. Given values are once, few, many or a class for expanded clones.

TRBV5-1	.	TRBJ2-5	16	TRBD1	TGCGCCAGCAGCTCCGGGGACAGGGAGATGTTCGAGACCCAGTACTTC	CASSSGDREMFETQYF
TRBV5-1	few	TRBJ1-1	13	TRBD1	TGCGCCAGCAGAAGGGACAGTAACACTGAAGCTTTCTTT	CASRRDSNTEAFF
TRBV9	few	TRBJ2-1	16	TRBD1	TGTGCCAGCAGCGTAGGAGGGACAGGCAGTTTCAATGAGCAGTTCTTC	CASSVGGTGSFNEQFF
TRBV6-1	.	TRBJ1-1	11	.	TGTGCCAGCAGCTATTCAAGTGAAGCTTTCTTT	CASSYSSEAFF
TRBV2	.	TRBJ1-1	13	TRBD1	TGTGCCAGGGGACAGGGAACGAGCACTGAAGCTTTCTTT	CARGQGTSTEAFF
TRBV11-3	.	TRBJ2-2	16	.	TGTGCCAGCATATCGGGGGTCGACGCGAACACCGGGGAGCTGTTTTTT	CASISGVDANTGELFF
TRBV2	.	TRBJ2-3	15	TRBD2	TGTGCCAGCAAAACTAGCGGGATTAGCACAGATACGCAGTATTTT	CASKTSGISTDTQYF
TRBV7-2	.	TRBJ1-4	16	.	TGTGCCAGCAGCTTAGTTGCCGGGTCTGGCGGTGAAAAACTGTTTTTT	CASSLVAGSGGEKLFF
TRBV4-2	.	TRBJ2-5	13	.	TGTGCCAGCAGCCAAGGTATACAAGAGACCCAGTACTTC	CASSQGIQETQYF
TRBV6-1	.	TRBJ1-2	14	TRBD1	TGTGCCAGCACCCCGGACAGGGCGGGATATGGCTACACCTTC	CASTPDRAGYGYTF
TRBV11-3	once	TRBJ2-1	14	.	TGTGCCAGCAGCCCACCTGGACTTAACAATGAGCAGTTCTTC	CASSPPGLNNEQFF
TRBV9	.	TRBJ2-1	13	.	TGTGCCAGCAGCCTGGGGCCTTACAATGAGCAGTTCTTC	CASSLGPYNEQFF
TRBV27	.	TRBJ2-3	14	TRBD1	TGTGCCAGCGGAGACAGGGAAAGGACAGATACGCAGTATTTT	CASGDRERTDTQYF
TRBV4-1	once	TRBJ1-2	14	TRBD1	TGCGCCAGCAGCCAAGGGACAGGGATCTATGGCTACACCTTC	CASSQGTGIYGYTF
TRBV2	.	TRBJ1-2	14	TRBD1	TGTGCCAGCAGTGGGGACAGGGGTGACTATGGCTACACCTTC	CASSGDRGDYGYTF
TRBV5-6	.	TRBJ1-3	16	TRBD1	TGTGCCAGCAGCTACGGACAGGGTTTTCTTGGAAACACCATATATTTT	CASSYGQGFLGNTIYF
TRBV6-6	.	TRBJ1-2	14	.	TGTGCCAGCAAACGGACACTCCTTAGCTATGGCTACACCTTC	CASKRTLLSYGYTF
TRBV5-6	.	TRBJ2-7	17	TRBD2	TGTGCCAGCAGCTCACAACCTCTAGCGGGAGCTTCCTACGAGCAGTACTTC	CASSSQPLAGASYEQYF
TRBV7-3	.	TRBJ2-1	15	.	TGTGCCAGCAGCCCAAAGGGGGACGATTACAATGAGCAGTTCTTC	CASSPKGDDYNEQFF
TRBV19	.	TRBJ1-4	15	TRBD1	TGTGCCAGTAGTCGCACAGGGGGCCAGAATGAAAAACTGTTTTTT	CASSRTGGQNEKLFF
TRBV28	.	TRBJ1-1	13	.	TGTGCCAGCAGTACCTGGACTCCTCCGGGAGCTTTCTTT	CASSTWTPPGAFF
TRBV19	.	TRBJ1-1	14	.	TGTGCCAGTAGCCAAACAAATCAGGGCACTGAAGCTTTCTTT	CASSQTNQGTEAFF
TRBV5-5	.	TRBJ1-5	15	.	TGTGCCAGCAGCTTGGCGGCCGGGAACAGTCAGCCCCAGCATTTT	CASSLAAGNSQPQHF
TRBV18	.	TRBJ2-2	16	.	TGTGCCAGCTCACCAGACACGCCGGGAACCACCGGGGAGCTGTTTTTT	CASSPDTPGTTGELFF
TRBV5-5	.	TRBJ2-7	14	.	TGTGCCAGCAGCTTGCGCGGCGAGTCCTACGAGCAGTACTTC	CASSLRGESYEQYF
TRBV28	.	TRBJ2-6	17	TRBD1	TGTGCCAGCAGTTCCCCGGGACAGGGGGCTGGGGCCAACGTCCTGACTTTC	CASSSPGQGAGANVLTF
TRBV5-6	.	TRBJ2-5	15	.	TGTGCCAGCAGCTTGGCGACTCTCAGGGGAGAGACCCAGTACTTC	CASSLATLRGETQYF
TRBV19	.	TRBJ2-1	15	TRBD1	TGTGCCAGTAGGGCCCGGACAGGGACCTACAATGAGCAGTTCTTC	CASRARTGTYNEQFF
TRBV7-4	once	TRBJ2-2	17	.	TGTGCCAGCAGCTTACCGCGGTCCCCCGCGGACACCGGGGAGCTGTTTTTT	CASSLPRSPADTGELFF
TRBV29-1	.	TRBJ2-1	11	.	TGCACTGCGGCGGACTACAATGAGCAGTTCTTC	CTAADYNEQFF
TRBV7-3	.	TRBJ1-2	13	.	TGTGCCAGCAGCCCCACCGGGGGCTATGGCTACACCTTC	CASSPTGGYGYTF
TRBV7-9	.	TRBJ1-4	16	TRBD1	TGTGCCAGCAGGCTCGGGACAGGGGTGACTAATGAAAAACTGTTTTTT	CASRLGTGVTNEKLFF
TRBV7-2	few	TRBJ1-5	15	.	TGTGCCAGCAGCTTAGTCTCAGGGCATCGGCAGCCCCAGCATTTT	CASSLVSGHRQPQHF
TRBV6-1	.	TRBJ2-7	13	TRBD2	TGTGCCAGCAGTCCGGACTACGGGGGGGGGCAGTACTTC	CASSPDYGGGQYF
TRBV6-1	.	TRBJ1-1	13	.	TGTGCCAGCATCGACAGCGAGAACACTGAAGCTTTCTTT	CASIDSENTEAFF
TRBV6-1	.	TRBJ2-7	13	TRBD1	TGTGCCACCGCCGACAGGGATCGGTACGAGCAGTACTTC	CATADRDRYEQYF
TRBV20-1	few	TRBJ2-5	11	.	TGCAGTGCTACCCTAGAGAGGGCCCAGTACTTC	CSATLERAQYF
TRBV5-1	once	TRBJ2-7	14	TRBD2	TGCGCCAGCAGCTCCGGGACTAGCTTCTACGAGCAGTACTTC	CASSSGTSFYEQYF
TRBV2	.	TRBJ2-7	15	TRBD2	TGTGCCAGCAGAGAGAGCGGGGGGCTCTCCTACGAGCAGTACTTC	CASRESGGLSYEQYF
TRBV11-3	.	TRBJ2-2	16	.	TGTGCCAGCAGCCGAGGAGAGGGCCACCCCACCGGGGAGCTGTTTTTT	CASSRGEGHPTGELFF
TRBV6-6	.	TRBJ1-1	15	.	TGTGCCAGCAGATCCCCCTCGAGCGGGAACACTGAAGCTTTCTTT	CASRSPSSGNTEAFF
TRBV7-2	.	TRBJ2-7	14	TRBD2	TGTGCCAGCAGTTCCGGGACTAGCTTCTACGAGCAGTACTTC	CASSSGTSFYEQYF
TRBV5-8	.	TRBJ1-1	14	.	TGTGCCAGCAGCTTGCGGGGGTCGCACACTGAAGCTTTCTTT	CASSLRGSHTEAFF
TRBV6-6	few	TRBJ1-1	12	.	TGTGCCAGCAGAAGCGTGAACACTGAAGCTTTCTTT	CASRSVNTEAFF
TRBV5-8	.	TRBJ2-7	16	.	TGTGCCAGCAGCTTGGCGGAGGGTCTCTTCTCCTACGAGCAGTACTTC	CASSLAEGLFSYEQYF
TRBV5-5	.	TRBJ1-4	15	.	TGTGCCAGCAGCTTTGTTGGACAGCGAGATGAAAAACTGTTTTTT	CASSFVGQRDEKLFF
TRBV5-1	.	TRBJ1-1	16	TRBD1	TGCGCCAGCAGCTCTAGGACAGGGGGTATGCACACTGAAGCTTTCTTT	CASSSRTGGMHTEAFF
TRBV27	.	TRBJ1-2	13	TRBD1	TGTGCCAGCAAAGGGACAGGGGAATATGGCTACACCTTC	CASKGTGEYGYTF
TRBV7-9	once	TRBJ1-1	14	.	TGTGCCAGCAGCTTAGGGGATCGGGGAACTGAAGCTTTCTTT	CASSLGDRGTEAFF
TRBV4-1	large	TRBJ2-2	14	.	TGCGCCAGCAGCCTCAATGACCTTGACAATTGGCTGTTTTTT	CASSLNDLDNWLFF
TRBV7-5	.	TRBJ2-3	16	.	TGTGCCAGAAGCTTAGCGACTAGCGCTAGCACAGATACGCAGTATTTT	CARSLATSASTDTQYF
TRBV6-1	.	TRBJ2-1	13	.	TGTGCCAGCACTCGCTCTCAGGGGGGTGAGCAGTTCTTC	CASTRSQGGEQFF
TRBV7-9	.	TRBJ2-6	15	TRBD2	TGTGCCAGCACCCGGGGGGAAAGTGGGGCCAACGTCCTGACTTTC	CASTRGESGANVLTF
TRBV28	.	TRBJ1-1	16	.	TGTGCCAGCAGCCCACAGGGCAAGGCGCCGGGCACTGAAGCTTTCTTT	CASSPQGKAPGTEAFF
TRBV5-5	.	TRBJ1-1	16	TRBD1	TGTGCCAGCAGCTTGGTGCTGACAGGGTGGAACACTGAAGCTTTCTTT	CASSLVLTGWNTEAFF